Included here is one T cell receptor beta chain sequence, with context. The study drew participants aged about 18 to 95 years from roughly 25 US areas. Donors were grouped by their self-reported clinical history. Generated by immunoSEQ multiplex PCR, the TCRdb table keeps only in-frame clones and is missing some. The table lists over 200,000 clones, around 90% of them singletons. Deletions cut 5 bases from V and 5 bases from J, with 10 bases between. Germline V gives CDR1 SNHLY, CDR2 FYNNEI. CDR3 size: 14 residues. These data originate in a study of blood T cell repertoires in COVID-19. Study context: Samples came from the United States, Italy and Spain, spanning acute and convalescent COVID-19. PBMCs, B-cell-depleted T cells, or T cells provided the cDNA or gDNA that made up the material.

The chain carries TRBV2 and TRBJ1-6, with D tentatively TRBD1 (6 bases). This clonotype was sampled from a man aged 25 to 40 who had recovered from COVID-19. The sequencing input was PBMCs or T cells enriched from blood (not recorded which). CDR3 coding DNA: TGTGCCAGCAGTCTGGGGGCCCATAATTCACCCCTCCACTTT. Amino acid sequence: CASSLGAHNSPLHF.